One and the same sample provided the 5 T cell receptor beta chains below, sequenced in a study of Tregs in tolerant kidney transplant recipients. This table comes from immunoSEQ multiplex PCR, and its TCRdb copy is limited to in-frame clones, with some not included. The sample shows roughly 49,000 clones, roughly 89% of them seen only once. The specimen was Tregs from blood. Receptors were obtained from a human donor in good health.

This chain uses TRBV2 with TRBJ2-7, with D possibly TRBD2 on 7 matching bases. The CDR3 runs 16 residues. Trimming shortened V by 6 bases and J by 4 bases, and 22 bases separated the two germline ends. Germline V gives CDR1 SNHLY, CDR2 FYNNEI. The DNA of the CDR3 is TGTGCCAGCAGAGCCCGGGGGGCCCTCAACTTATACGAGCAGTACTTC. Protein: CASRARGALNLYEQYF.

This clone turned up a few times. The chain combines TRBV10-3 with TRBJ2-7; tentatively, D is TRBD2 (5 bases). Germline V CDR1 and CDR2: ENHRY, SYGVKD. The V end was cut by 4 bases, the J end by 7 bases, with 11 bases between. The CDR3 extends over 12 amino acids. The CDR3 here is CAISGGIGEQYF. The DNA for the CDR3 is TGTGCCATCAGTGGAGGGATTGGGGAGCAGTACTTC.

Worth noting for this clone: Its ends do not fully match the called genes, so a read error is possible. This rearrangement joins TRBV2 to TRBJ1-4; tentatively, D is TRBD1 (6 bases). The CDR3 sequence is 16 residues long. The germline V gene has CDR1 SNHLY and CDR2 FYNNEI. CDR3 amino acids: CASREDRPSTNEKLFF. The CDR3 DNA sequence: TGTGCCAGCAGGGAAGACAGGCCCTCAACTAATGAAAAACTGTTTTTT.

The V and J genes are TRBV7-3 and TRBJ2-2; D gene ambiguous. The CDR3 is made up of 14 amino acids. Germline V CDR1 and CDR2: SGHTA, FQGTGA. V lost 2 bases, J lost 4 bases, and 8 bases lay in between. CDR3 sequence reads: CASSLAPGTGELFF. The CDR3 DNA reads as TGTGCCAGCAGCTTAGCGCCAGGCACCGGGGAGCTGTTTTTT.

The chain uses TRBV10-3 and TRBJ1-3; D may be TRBD1 (5 bases). Trimming pared 3 bases from V and 0 bases from J, leaving 15 bases between. The length of the CDR3 is 17 residues. From germline, CDR1 is ENHRY and CDR2 SYGVKD. CDR3 in DNA: TGTGCCATCAGTGAAGCCCCCCCAGGGTCCTCTGGAAACACCATATATTTT. Protein: CAISEAPPGSSGNTIYF.